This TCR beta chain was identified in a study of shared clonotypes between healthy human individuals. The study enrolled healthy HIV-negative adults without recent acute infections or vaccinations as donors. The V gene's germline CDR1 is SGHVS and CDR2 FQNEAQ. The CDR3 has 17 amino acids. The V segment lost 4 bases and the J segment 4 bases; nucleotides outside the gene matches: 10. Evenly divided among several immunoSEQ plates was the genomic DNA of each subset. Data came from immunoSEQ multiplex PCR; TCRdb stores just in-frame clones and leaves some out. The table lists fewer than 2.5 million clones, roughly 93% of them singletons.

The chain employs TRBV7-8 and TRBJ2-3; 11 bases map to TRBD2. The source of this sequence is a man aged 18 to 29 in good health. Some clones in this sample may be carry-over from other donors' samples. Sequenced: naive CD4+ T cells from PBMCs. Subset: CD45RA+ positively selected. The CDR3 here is CASSWGLAVLGPDTQYF. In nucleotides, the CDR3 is TGTGCCAGCAGCTGGGGACTAGCGGTCCTGGGGCCAGATACGCAGTATTTT. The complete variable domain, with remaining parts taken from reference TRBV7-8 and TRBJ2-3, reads GAGVSQSPRYKVAKRGQDVALRCDPISGHVSLFWYQQALGQGPEFLTYFQNEAQLDKSGLPSDRFFAERPEGSVSTLKIQRTQQEDSAVYLCASSWGLAVLGPDTQYFGPGTRLTVL.